The 30 T cell receptor beta chains reported below all come from one sample, sequenced in a study of T cells in pancreatic ductal adenocarcinoma (dated by TCRdb to about 2017). Receptor amplification or capture employed the immunoSEQ multiplex PCR assay. TCRdb took this table from immuneACCESS and kept in-frame rearrangements with V and J called. Such tables lack part of the clones; where checked against another copy, unresolved V genes explain under half of the gap, and the rest is unexplained. Within this sample are about 29,000 clones, with 85% to 95% of them counted one time only. The ten largest make up less than 2.5% of the sample. Pancreatic ductal adenocarcinoma patients who had undergone surgery without neoadjuvant therapy were selected. The sample taken for sequencing was PBMCs. Every receptor here comes from a human donor with pancreatic ductal adenocarcinoma.

J is TRBJ2-5 and V is TRBV28; no clear D. The V and J ends lost 8 bases and 5 bases respectively, with 6 bases between them. The CDR3 sequence is 10 residues long. CDR1 and CDR2 from the germline V gene are MDHEN and SYDVKM. Here the CDR3 DNA reads TGTGCCAGCGGCACGGAGACCCAGTACTTC. Residues: CASGTETQYF.

J is TRBJ1-2 and V is TRBV27; 7 bases align to TRBD1. With 5 bases clipped from V and 4 bases from J, the junction kept 7 bases outside the gene matches. CDR3 size: 14 residues. The germline gives CDR1 MNHEY, CDR2 SMNVEV (reference sequence). This CDR3 is CASSDRVGGYGYTF. The CDR3 nucleotides are TGTGCCAGCAGTGACAGGGTGGGGGGCTATGGCTACACCTTC.

The chain links TRBV27 to TRBJ1-2, with D hard to call. This CDR3 has 13 residues. Germline V gives CDR1 MNHEY, CDR2 SMNVEV (reference sequence). V lost 5 bases to trimming and J lost 3 bases, with 10 bases between them. CDR3 coding DNA: TGTGCCAGCAGTGCAGAACCCTACTATGGCTACACCTTC. Protein product: CASSAEPYYGYTF.

The chain has TRBV29-1 and TRBJ2-1; unclear D gene. Trimming took 5 bases from V and 5 from J, leaving 10 bases between them. The germline CDR1 and CDR2 sequences are SQVTM and ANQGSEA. The CDR3 is 12 amino acids. CDR3 in DNA: TGCAGCGTTTTGGCGATAAACAATGAGCAGTTCTTC. This encodes CSVLAINNEQFF.

The rearrangement uses TRBV4-2 and TRBJ2-1, with TRBD2 identical over 7 bases. CDR3 length equals 18 residues. The ends lost 4 bases at V and 6 bases at J; junction bases unmatched: 18. The germline CDR1 and CDR2 sequences are LGHNA and YNFKEQ. This CDR3 is CASSPLYFGSSGANEQFF. DNA for the CDR3: TGTGCCAGCAGCCCCCTTTATTTTGGGTCTAGCGGAGCCAATGAGCAGTTCTTC.

The chain is built from TRBV19 and TRBJ2-7; TRBD2 agrees at 10 bases. Losses at the gene ends were 5 bases for V and 3 bases for J; bases not matched to a gene: 19. Germline CDR1 LNHDA, CDR2 SQIVND (reference sequence). This CDR3 has 19 residues. In DNA, the CDR3 is TGTGCCAGTAGTTCCCTTTTGCCGTCTAGCGGGAGTGGAGTCTACGAGCAGTACTTC. Residues: CASSSLLPSSGSGVYEQYF.

This clone appeared once. This chain links TRBV6-1 with TRBJ2-1; D unresolved. Germline V gene data show CDR1 as MNHNS and CDR2 as SASEGT. V shed 2 bases and J shed 10 bases, with 9 bases lying between them. This CDR3 has 12 residues. CDR3 nucleotide sequence: TGTGCCAGCAGTGAACCGGGTCAAGAGCAGTTCTTC. Amino acids: CASSEPGQEQFF.

The genes are TRBV18 and TRBJ2-7; D gene unclear. CDR3 size: 13 residues. V lost 3 bases and J lost 0, with 6 bases in between. Germline-derived CDR1 and CDR2 are KGHSH and LQKENI. The CDR3 nucleotides read TGTGCCAGCTCACCGGCCCTCTCCTACGAGCAGTACTTC. Encoded protein: CASSPALSYEQYF.

The chain joins TRBV18 to TRBJ1-4; possible D gene TRBD1, 5 bases. The CDR3 totals 16 residues. Deletions cut 3 bases from V and 0 bases from J, with 11 bases between. Germline lookup yields CDR1 KGHSH and CDR2 LQKENI. Written as DNA, the CDR3 is TGTGCCAGCTCACCTGGGCTACAGGCAACTAATGAAAAACTGTTTTTT. It encodes CASSPGLQATNEKLFF. Together with reference TRBV18 and TRBJ1-4, the CDR3 gives the full variable domain: NAGVMQNPRHLVRRRGQEARLRCSPMKGHSHVYWYRQLPEEGLKFMVYLQKENIIDESGMPKERFSAEFPKEGPSILRIQQVVRGDSAAYFCASSPGLQATNEKLFFGSGTQLSVL.

V and J are TRBV5-4 and TRBJ2-7; 8 bases map to TRBD2. V gave up 1 base and J gave up 0 bases; unmatched junction bases: 3. Germline V gene lookup returns CDR1 SGHNT and CDR2 YYREEE (reference sequence). This CDR3 spans 15 amino acids. The CDR3 sequence: CASSLIAGNSYEQYF. The CDR3 DNA reads TGTGCCAGCAGCTTGATAGCGGGGAACTCCTACGAGCAGTACTTC.

J is TRBJ2-1 and V is TRBV7-9; 7 positions agree with TRBD1. The ends lost 6 bases at V and 4 bases at J; junction bases unmatched: 3. Germline lookup yields CDR1 SEHNR and CDR2 FQNEAQ (reference sequence). This CDR3 comprises 13 residues. In DNA, the CDR3 is TGTGCCAGCAGTCAGGGGGTGTACAATGAGCAGTTCTTC. Translated, it gives CASSQGVYNEQFF.

The V and J genes are TRBV25-1 and TRBJ1-3; D call uncertain. Germline V gives CDR1 MGHDK, CDR2 SYGVNS. The ends were cut back, 5 bases at V and 0 bases at J, with 14 bases in the middle. The length of the CDR3 is 16 residues. The CDR3 nucleotides are TGTGCCAGCAGTACCTACCGAAGGGACTCTGGAAACACCATATATTTT. It yields the protein CASSTYRRDSGNTIYF.

V gene TRBV10-3 combines with J gene TRBJ2-5; 7 positions agree with TRBD1. CDR1 is ENHRY, CDR2 SYGVKD, per germline. V lost 0 bases and J lost 1; bases outside the gene matches: 8. The CDR3 has 17 amino acids. DNA of the CDR3: TGTGCCATCAGTGAGTCCAACTTTACAGGGGTCCAAGAGACCCAGTACTTC. The encoded protein is CAISESNFTGVQETQYF.

The chain links TRBV7-2 to TRBJ1-5, with no clear D. Germline lookup yields CDR1 SGHTA and CDR2 FQGNSA. The CDR3 sequence is 14 residues long. Trimming shortened V by 1 base and J by 3 bases, and 7 bases separated the two germline ends. This CDR3 reads CASSLGINNQPQHF. As DNA, the CDR3 is TGTGCCAGCAGCTTAGGTATCAACAATCAGCCCCAGCATTTT.

This chain joins TRBV2 and TRBJ2-1; 7 bases are a match to TRBD2. The germline V gene has CDR1 SNHLY and CDR2 FYNNEI. Trimming at V came to 6 bases and at J to 6 bases, leaving 11 bases not matched to a gene. This CDR3 is built from 15 residues. This CDR3 reads CASSGSGLTLNEQFF. The CDR3 nucleotides read TGTGCCAGCAGCGGTAGCGGGCTTACGCTCAATGAGCAGTTCTTC.

This clone was seen a few times. The chain is built from TRBV5-1 and TRBJ2-7; D perhaps matches TRBD1 (6 bases). CDR1 SGHRS and CDR2 YFSETQ come from the germline V gene. V was cut by 7 bases and J by 0 bases, with 17 bases left in between. The CDR3 sequence is 15 residues long. The CDR3 loop reads CASELGGPGSYEQYF. CDR3 coding DNA: TGCGCCAGCGAGCTAGGGGGACCAGGCTCCTACGAGCAGTACTTC.

The CDR3 sequence is CASSPAAAGGYSDTQYF. For the CDR3, the DNA is TGTGCCAGCTCACCGGCTGCGGCGGGAGGGTATTCAGATACGCAGTATTTT. The genes are TRBV18 and TRBJ2-3; TRBD2 matches at 9 bases. The CDR3 is 17 residues long. Germline CDR1 is KGHSH and CDR2 is LQKENI. The V segment lost 3 bases and the J segment 4 bases; nucleotides outside the gene matches: 11.

There are a few counts of this clone. This same CDR3 is encoded by further DNA sequences in the sample. This rearrangement joins TRBV19 to TRBJ2-3; either TRBD1 or TRBD2 may fit D (5 bases each). The CDR3 has 16 residues. Trimming removed 5 bases at V and 0 bases at J, with 15 bases between. From germline, CDR1 is LNHDA and CDR2 SQIVND (reference sequence). For the CDR3, the DNA is TGTGCCAGTAGTCCCGGGACGGCTACCAGCACAGATACGCAGTATTTT. Its translation: CASSPGTATSTDTQYF.

The V and J genes are TRBV4-1 and TRBJ2-7; TRBD1 aligns across 11 bases. Unmatched junction bases numbered 6, after V lost 5 bases and J lost 6 bases. The CDR3 covers 14 residues. The germline gives CDR1 MGHRA, CDR2 YSYEKL. As DNA, the CDR3 is TGCGCCAGCAGCGTCCAGGGACAGGGGGGCGAGCAGTACTTC. It yields the protein CASSVQGQGGEQYF.

The CDR3 sequence: CASSLLAGGARDTQYF. The CDR3 bases are TGTGCCAGCAGCTTACTAGCGGGAGGGGCCCGGGATACGCAGTATTTT. The chain links TRBV7-2 to TRBJ2-3; 12 nucleotides line up with TRBD2. CDR1 and CDR2 from the germline V gene are SGHTA and FQGNSA. The CDR3 covers 16 residues. V lost 2 bases and J lost 6; bases outside the gene matches: 6.

The V gene is TRBV6-1, the J gene TRBJ2-1; TRBD2 matches 11 bases. Germline V gene data show CDR1 as MNHNS and CDR2 as SASEGT. The V gene end was trimmed by 3 bases and the J gene end by 6 bases; junction bases not matched to a gene: 7. The CDR3 is made up of 16 amino acids. CDR3 residues: CASSDPWGTSGNEQFF. The CDR3 coding sequence is TGTGCCAGCAGTGACCCGTGGGGGACTAGCGGCAATGAGCAGTTCTTC.

V is TRBV2 and J is TRBJ2-1, with TRBD2 matching 9 bases. From germline, CDR1 is SNHLY and CDR2 FYNNEI. The CDR3 consists of 13 residues. Trimming removed 8 bases from V and 3 bases from J; junction bases left unmatched: 2. CDR3 nucleotide sequence: TGTGCCAGCGGGACTAGCTTCTACAATGAGCAGTTCTTC. This sequence encodes CASGTSFYNEQFF.

This rearrangement joins TRBV29-1 to TRBJ1-1, with D uncertain. Trimming took off 0 bases at V and 6 bases at J, with 14 bases between the two ends. This CDR3 spans 14 amino acids. CDR1 and CDR2 (germline): SQVTM, ANQGSEA. Here the CDR3 reads CSVEDQDLGSEAFF. The CDR3 DNA reads as TGCAGCGTTGAAGATCAAGACCTGGGGTCTGAAGCTTTCTTT.

The rearrangement joins TRBV30 to TRBJ1-1; the D gene is possibly TRBD1 (5 bases). The germline V and J ends were trimmed by 0 bases and 11 bases, with 13 bases remaining between them. CDR1 and CDR2 from the germline V gene are GTSNPN and SVGIG (reference sequence). CDR3 length equals 12 residues. For the CDR3, the DNA is TGTGCCTGGAGTGTAAATGGGGCCAAGGCTTTCTTT. Its translation: CAWSVNGAKAFF.

V gene TRBV28 combines with J gene TRBJ1-2; 10 nucleotides agree with TRBD1. With 3 bases clipped from V and 8 bases from J, the junction kept 6 bases outside the gene matches. The CDR3 runs to 14 residues. CDR1 is MDHEN and CDR2 is SYDVKM in the germline V gene. The CDR3 region has the DNA TGTGCCAGCAGTTTGCGACAGGGGGCGTTAGGCTACACCTTC. Protein: CASSLRQGALGYTF.

In its sample, this clone was seen once. Compared with germline, one end of the junction differs, possibly owing to a read error. The gene calls are TRBV18 and TRBJ2-7, with TRBD1 matching over 12 bases. CDR3 size: 16 residues. CDR1 KGHSH and CDR2 LQKENI come from the germline V gene. CDR3 sequence: CASSPPGTGGTPRLRF. CDR3 nucleotide sequence: TGTGCCAGCTCACCCCCCGGGACAGGGGGCACCCCCCGCCTTCGGTTC.

This chain links TRBV7-9 with TRBJ2-7, with 7 bases fitting TRBD1. Trimming cost V 4 bases and J 4 bases; bases outside gene matches: 10. Germline assignment: CDR1 SEHNR and CDR2 FQNEAQ (reference sequence). The CDR3 runs to 15 residues. Here the CDR3 DNA reads TGTGCCAGCAGCTCAGTATTGGGACAGACATACGAGCAGTACTTC. It translates to CASSSVLGQTYEQYF. The full variable domain, in which reference TRBV7-9 and TRBJ2-7 provide the parts outside the CDR3, is DTGVSQNPRHKITKRGQNVTFRCDPISEHNRLYWYRQTLGQGPEFLTYFQNEAQLEKSRLLSDRFSAERPKGSFSTLEIQRTEQGDSAMYLCASSSVLGQTYEQYFGPGTRLTVT.

The J gene is TRBJ2-5, the V gene TRBV11-3; D call uncertain. The CDR3 contains 14 residues. CDR1 and CDR2 from the germline V gene are SGHNT and YENEEA. With 1 base removed from V and 5 bases from J, the gap between germline ends came to 11 bases. CDR3 in DNA: TGTGCCAGCAGCTTAGGCCATATAGGGGAGACCCAGTACTTC. This codes for CASSLGHIGETQYF.

J is TRBJ1-1 and V is TRBV7-8; D possibly corresponds to TRBD1 (6 bases). The CDR3 covers 14 residues. CDR1 is SGHVS and CDR2 is FQNEAQ in the germline V gene. The ends were cut back, 2 bases at V and 0 bases at J, with 7 bases in the middle. CDR3 DNA sequence: TGTGCCAGCAGCTTACAGGGGTTGAACACTGAAGCTTTCTTT. This translates into CASSLQGLNTEAFF.

V is TRBV6-5 and J is TRBJ1-4; no clear D. The CDR3 is 14 amino acids. V lost 2 bases, J lost 2 bases, and 6 bases lay in between. From germline, CDR1 is MNHEY and CDR2 SVGAGI. The chain's CDR3 is CASSYPGTNEKLFF. The CDR3 DNA reads as TGTGCCAGCAGTTACCCGGGGACTAATGAAAAACTGTTTTTT.